The T cell receptor beta chain described here comes from a study of blood T cell repertoires in COVID-19. Study overall: Acute and convalescent COVID-19 samples came from the United States, Italy and Spain. The analysed material was cDNA or gDNA that came from T cells, B-cell-depleted T cells, or PBMCs.

Authors' processing steps: Nucleated cell number was recorded as an estimate derived from reference gene primer amplification. TCRdb's table, derived via immunoSEQ multiplex PCR, lists solely in-frame clones and lacks some. D and trimming were read from the DNA, whereas the V and J calls and clone size are those reported in that table. Of approximately 100,000 clones in the sample, 85% are singletons; the top ten hold about 1.8%. After removal of 0 bases from V and 3 bases from J, the junction contained 10 bases not matched to a gene. The germline CDR1 and CDR2 sequences are LGHNA and YNFKEQ. This CDR3 contains 18 residues.

The clonotype comes from an older woman with active or convalescent COVID-19. The sequenced sample was peripheral blood. The chain couples TRBV4-2 to TRBJ2-3; TRBD2 aligns across 9 bases. The CDR3 loop reads CASSQEAASGGRTDTQYF. In nucleotides, the CDR3 is TGTGCCAGCAGCCAAGAGGCGGCGAGCGGGGGGAGAACAGATACGCAGTATTTT.